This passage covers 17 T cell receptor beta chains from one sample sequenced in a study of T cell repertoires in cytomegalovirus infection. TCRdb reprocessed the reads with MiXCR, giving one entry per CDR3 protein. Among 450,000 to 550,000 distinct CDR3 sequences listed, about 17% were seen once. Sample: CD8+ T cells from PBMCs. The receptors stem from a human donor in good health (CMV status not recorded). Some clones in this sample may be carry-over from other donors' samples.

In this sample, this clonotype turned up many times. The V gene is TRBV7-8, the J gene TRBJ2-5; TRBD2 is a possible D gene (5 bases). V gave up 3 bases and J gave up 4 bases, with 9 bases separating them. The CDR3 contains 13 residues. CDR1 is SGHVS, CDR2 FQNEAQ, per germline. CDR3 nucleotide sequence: TGTGCCAGCAGCTTCCGGCGGGCAGAGACCCAGTACTTC. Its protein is CASSFRRAETQYF.

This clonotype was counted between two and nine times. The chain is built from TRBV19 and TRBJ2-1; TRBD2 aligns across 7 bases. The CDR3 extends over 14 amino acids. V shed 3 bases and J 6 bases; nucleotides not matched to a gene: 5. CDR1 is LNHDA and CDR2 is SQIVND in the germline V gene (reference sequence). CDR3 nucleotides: TGTGCCAGTAGTATCGCCAGGGAGGGCAATGAGCAGTTCTTC. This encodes CASSIAREGNEQFF. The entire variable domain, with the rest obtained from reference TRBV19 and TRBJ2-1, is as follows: DGGITQSPKYLFRKEGQNVTLSCEQNLNHDAMYWYRQDPGQGLRLIYYSQIVNDFQKGDIAEGYSVSREKKESFPLTVTSAQKNPTAFYLCASSIAREGNEQFFGPGTRLTVL.

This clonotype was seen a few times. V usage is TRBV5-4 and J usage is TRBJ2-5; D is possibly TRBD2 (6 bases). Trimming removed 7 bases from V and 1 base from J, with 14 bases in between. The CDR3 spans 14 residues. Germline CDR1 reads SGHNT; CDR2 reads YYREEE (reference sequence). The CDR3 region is CASSGWRGQETQYF. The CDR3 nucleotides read TGTGCCAGCTCCGGGTGGAGGGGCCAAGAGACCCAGTACTTC.

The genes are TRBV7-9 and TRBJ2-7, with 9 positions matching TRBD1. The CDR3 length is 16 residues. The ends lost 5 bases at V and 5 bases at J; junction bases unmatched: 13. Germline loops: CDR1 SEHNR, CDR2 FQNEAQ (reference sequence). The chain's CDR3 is CASSPRTGENANEQYF. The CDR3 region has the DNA TGTGCCAGCAGCCCCCGGACAGGGGAAAATGCGAACGAGCAGTACTTC.

Written as DNA, the CDR3 is TGCGCCAGCAGCCAAGATGTGATAGCGGGAGGCAATGAGCAGTTCTTC. This gives the protein CASSQDVIAGGNEQFF. The chain joins TRBV4-1 to TRBJ2-1; 10 nucleotides align to TRBD2. The V gene's germline CDR1 is MGHRA and CDR2 YSYEKL. Trimming cost V 0 bases and J 6 bases; bases outside gene matches: 5. CDR3 size: 16 residues.

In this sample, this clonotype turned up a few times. The CDR3 nucleotides read TGTGCCAGCAGTTTCCTTGACAGCCATTACTCTGGAAACACCATATATTTT. This gives the protein CASSFLDSHYSGNTIYF. The V and J genes are TRBV28 and TRBJ1-3, with a weak D call TRBD1 (5 bases). This CDR3 is 17 amino acids long. Between the trimmed V and J ends, which lost 3 bases and 0 bases, there was a span of 15 bases. Germline V gene sequence: CDR1 MDHEN, CDR2 SYDVKM. Looking up the rest from reference TRBV28 and TRBJ1-3 gives the full variable domain: DVKVTQSSRYLVKRTGEKVFLECVQDMDHENMFWYRQDPGLGLRLIYFSYDVKMKEKGDIPEGYSVSREKKERFSLILESASTNQTSMYLCASSFLDSHYSGNTIYFGEGSWLTVV.

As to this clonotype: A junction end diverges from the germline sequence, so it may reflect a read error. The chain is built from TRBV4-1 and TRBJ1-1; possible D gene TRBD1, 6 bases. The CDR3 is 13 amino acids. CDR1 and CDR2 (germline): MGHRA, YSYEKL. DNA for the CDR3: TGCGCCCGCAGCCAAGACGGACAGACGCGAGCTTTCTTT. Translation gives CARSQDGQTRAFF.

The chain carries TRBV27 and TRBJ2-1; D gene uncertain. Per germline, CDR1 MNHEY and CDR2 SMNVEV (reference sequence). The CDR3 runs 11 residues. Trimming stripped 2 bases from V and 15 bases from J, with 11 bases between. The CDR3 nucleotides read TGTGCCAGCAGTTTAAGGGCCCAAGTGTTCTTC. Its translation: CASSLRAQVFF.

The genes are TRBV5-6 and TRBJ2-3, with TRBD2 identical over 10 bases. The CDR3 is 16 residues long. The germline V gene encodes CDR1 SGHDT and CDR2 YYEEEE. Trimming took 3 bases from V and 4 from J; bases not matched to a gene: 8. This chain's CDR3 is CASSSSAGGLADTQYF. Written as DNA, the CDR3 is TGTGCCAGCAGCTCATCAGCGGGGGGGCTTGCAGATACGCAGTATTTT.

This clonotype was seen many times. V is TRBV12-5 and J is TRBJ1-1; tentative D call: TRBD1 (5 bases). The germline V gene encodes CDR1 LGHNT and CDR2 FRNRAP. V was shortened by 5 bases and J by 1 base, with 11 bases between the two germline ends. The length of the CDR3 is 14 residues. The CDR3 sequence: CASGTGQTNTEAFF. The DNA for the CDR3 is TGTGCTAGTGGTACAGGACAAACGAACACTGAAGCTTTCTTT.

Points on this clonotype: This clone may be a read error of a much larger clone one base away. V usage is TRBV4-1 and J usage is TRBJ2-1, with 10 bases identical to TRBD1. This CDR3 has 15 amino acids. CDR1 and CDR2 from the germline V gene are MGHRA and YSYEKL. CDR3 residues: CASRQKGQGTNEQFF. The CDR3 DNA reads TGCGCCAGCCGCCAAAAGGGACAGGGGACGAATGAGCAGTTCTTC.

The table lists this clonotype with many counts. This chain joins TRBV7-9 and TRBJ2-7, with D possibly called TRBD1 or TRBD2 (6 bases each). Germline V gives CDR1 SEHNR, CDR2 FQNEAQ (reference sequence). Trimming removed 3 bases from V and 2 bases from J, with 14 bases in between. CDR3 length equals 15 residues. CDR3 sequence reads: CASSLTGAVTYEQYF. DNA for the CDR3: TGTGCCAGCAGCTTGACGGGGGCCGTCACCTACGAGCAGTACTTC.

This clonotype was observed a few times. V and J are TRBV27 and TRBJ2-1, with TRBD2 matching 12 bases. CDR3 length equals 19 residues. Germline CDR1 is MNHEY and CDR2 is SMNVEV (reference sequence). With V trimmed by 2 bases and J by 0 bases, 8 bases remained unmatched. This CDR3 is CASSLSLAGGPASYNEQFF. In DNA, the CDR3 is TGTGCCAGCAGTTTAAGTCTAGCGGGGGGGCCAGCCTCCTACAATGAGCAGTTCTTC.

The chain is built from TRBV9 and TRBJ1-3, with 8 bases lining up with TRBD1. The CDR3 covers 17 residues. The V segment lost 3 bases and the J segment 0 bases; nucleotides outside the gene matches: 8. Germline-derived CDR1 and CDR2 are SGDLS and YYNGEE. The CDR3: CASSARGQEYSGNTIYF. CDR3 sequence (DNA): TGTGCCAGCAGCGCTCGGGGACAGGAGTACTCTGGAAACACCATATATTTT.

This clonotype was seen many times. The CDR3 loop is CASSPQESPATNEKLFF. DNA of the CDR3: TGTGCCAGCAGCCCCCAAGAGTCCCCAGCAACTAATGAAAAACTGTTTTTT. V gene TRBV7-9 combines with J gene TRBJ1-4; D remains ambiguous. V was trimmed by 5 bases and J by 0 bases, leaving 16 bases between them. This CDR3 is built from 17 residues. CDR1 is SEHNR and CDR2 is FQNEAQ in the germline V gene (reference sequence).

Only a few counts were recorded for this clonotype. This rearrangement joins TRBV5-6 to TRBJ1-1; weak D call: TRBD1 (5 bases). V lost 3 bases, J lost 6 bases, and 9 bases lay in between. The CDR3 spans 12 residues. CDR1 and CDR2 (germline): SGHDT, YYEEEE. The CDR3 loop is CASSSGWAEAFF. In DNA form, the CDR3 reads TGTGCCAGCAGCTCAGGGTGGGCTGAAGCTTTCTTT. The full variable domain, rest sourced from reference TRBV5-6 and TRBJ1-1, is DAGVTQSPTHLIKTRGQQVTLRCSPKSGHDTVSWYQQALGQGPQFIFQYYEEEERQRGNFPDRFSGHQFPNYSSELNVNALLLGDSALYLCASSSGWAEAFFGQGTRLTVV.

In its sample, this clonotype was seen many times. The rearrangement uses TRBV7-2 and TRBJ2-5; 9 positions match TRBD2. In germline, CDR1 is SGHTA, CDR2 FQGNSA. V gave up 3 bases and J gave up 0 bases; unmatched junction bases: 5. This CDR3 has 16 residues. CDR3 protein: CASSLTAGGYQETQYF. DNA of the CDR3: TGTGCCAGCAGCTTGACGGCGGGGGGGTACCAAGAGACCCAGTACTTC.